The clone carrying this T cell receptor beta chain was found many times. Its antigen remains unidentified. The data were taken from a study of molecular identifiers for immune sequencing clone quantification. Turning to the study itself: Replicates split RNA from 20,000 or 100,000 naive CD8 cells five ways, and the researchers sequenced four portions.

Library preparation followed earlier protocols using designated TCR primers. MiXCR, applied by TCRdb to the PCR reads, yields one record per CDR3 protein. The data hold about 640,000 distinct CDR3 sequences, with about 20% observed a single time. The CDR3 sequence is 14 residues long. V was clipped by 0 bases and J by 5 bases; unmatched bases: 3. In germline, CDR1 is MNHEY, CDR2 SMNVEV (reference sequence). Study-level points and caveats: More than 97% of effector molecules, versus under 1% of naive-cell molecules, belonged to clones above 20 RNA copies. Shared barcodes on identical TCR molecules could underestimate the sizes of highly expanded clones.

Input material: naive CD8+ T cells from blood, with Jurkat cell RNA spiked in. Subset here: FACS-sorted CD8+CD4-CCR7+CD45RA+ naive T cells. This clonotype was obtained from a human donor in good health. Some libraries in this study had Jurkat cell RNA spiked in. V usage is TRBV27 and J usage is TRBJ1-1; TRBD1 agrees at 7 bases. For the CDR3, the DNA is TGTGCCAGCAGTTTATCAGTCAGGGGGACTGAAGCTTTCTTT. Translated: CASSLSVRGTEAFF.